This T cell receptor (beta chain) was sequenced for a study of shared clonotypes between healthy human individuals. Recent vaccinations or acute infections were absent in the healthy HIV-negative adult donors. The CDR3 extends over 12 amino acids. CDR1 MDHEN and CDR2 SYDVKM come from the germline V gene. Between the trimmed V and J ends, which lost 2 bases and 4 bases, there was a span of 5 bases. TCRdb's copy holds only in-frame clones and misses some; the assay was immunoSEQ multiplex PCR. The sample has some 200,000 clones; around 93% are singletons. What was sequenced was naive CD4+ T cells sorted from blood. The subset denotes: CD45RA+ positively selected. The TCR comes from a woman younger than 45 in good health. The V call is TRBV28, the J call TRBJ1-2, with no clear D. As DNA, the CDR3 is TGTGCCAGCAGTTTAGAGGGCTATGGCTACACCTTC. Translating gives CASSLEGYGYTF.